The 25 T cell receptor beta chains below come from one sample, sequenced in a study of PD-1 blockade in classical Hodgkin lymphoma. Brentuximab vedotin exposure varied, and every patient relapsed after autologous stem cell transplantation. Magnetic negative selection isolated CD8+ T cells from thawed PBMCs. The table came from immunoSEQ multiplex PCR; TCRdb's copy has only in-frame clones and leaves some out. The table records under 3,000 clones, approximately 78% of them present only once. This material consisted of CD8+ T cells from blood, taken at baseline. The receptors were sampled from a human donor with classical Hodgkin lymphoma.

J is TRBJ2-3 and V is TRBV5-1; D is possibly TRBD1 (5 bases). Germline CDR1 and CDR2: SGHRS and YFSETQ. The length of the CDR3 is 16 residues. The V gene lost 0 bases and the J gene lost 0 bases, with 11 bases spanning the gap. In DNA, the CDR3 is TGCGCCAGCAGCTTGGGTGCAGGGTCGAGCACAGATACGCAGTATTTT. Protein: CASSLGAGSSTDTQYF. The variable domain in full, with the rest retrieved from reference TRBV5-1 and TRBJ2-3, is KAGVTQTPRYLIKTRGQQVTLSCSPISGHRSVSWYQQTPGQGLQFLFEYFSETQRNKGNFPGRFSGRQFSNSRSEMNVSTLELGDSALYLCASSLGAGSSTDTQYFGPGTRLTVL.

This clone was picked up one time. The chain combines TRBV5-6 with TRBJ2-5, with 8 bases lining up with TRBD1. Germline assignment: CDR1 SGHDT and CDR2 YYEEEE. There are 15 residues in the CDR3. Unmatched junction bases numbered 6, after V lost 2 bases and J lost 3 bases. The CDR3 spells CASSLSRTGKETQYF. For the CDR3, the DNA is TGTGCCAGCAGCTTATCTCGGACAGGGAAAGAGACCCAGTACTTC.

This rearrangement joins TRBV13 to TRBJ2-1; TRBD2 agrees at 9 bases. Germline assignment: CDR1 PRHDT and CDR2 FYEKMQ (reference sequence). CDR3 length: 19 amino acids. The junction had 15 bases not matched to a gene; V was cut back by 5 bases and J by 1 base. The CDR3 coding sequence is TGTGCCAGCAGCCTGCTTGGTGCGGGAGGGCCAGTTTCCTACAATGAGCAGTTCTTC. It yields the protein CASSLLGAGGPVSYNEQFF.

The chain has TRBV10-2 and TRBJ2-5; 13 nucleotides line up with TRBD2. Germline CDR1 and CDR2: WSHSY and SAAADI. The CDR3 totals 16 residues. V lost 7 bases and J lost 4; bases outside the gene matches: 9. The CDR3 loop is CASTETSGGPGETQYF. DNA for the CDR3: TGCGCCAGCACCGAGACTAGCGGGGGGCCAGGAGAGACCCAGTACTTC.

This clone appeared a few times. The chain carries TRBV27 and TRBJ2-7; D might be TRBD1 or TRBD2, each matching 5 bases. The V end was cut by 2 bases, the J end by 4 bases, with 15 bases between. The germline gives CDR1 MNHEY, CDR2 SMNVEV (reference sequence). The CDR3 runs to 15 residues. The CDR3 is CASSLEPGRIYEQYF. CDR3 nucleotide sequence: TGTGCCAGCAGTTTAGAACCGGGGCGTATTTACGAGCAGTACTTC.

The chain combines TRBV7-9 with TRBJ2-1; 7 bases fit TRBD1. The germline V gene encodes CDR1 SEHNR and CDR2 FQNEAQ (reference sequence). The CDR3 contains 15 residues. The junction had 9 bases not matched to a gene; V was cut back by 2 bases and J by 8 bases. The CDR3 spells CASSLIDRVADEQFF. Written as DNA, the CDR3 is TGTGCCAGCAGCTTAATAGACAGGGTAGCTGATGAGCAGTTCTTC.

The CDR3 bases are TGTGCCTGGATACCCCCGGCGAACACTGAAGCTTTCTTT. Protein: CAWIPPANTEAFF. The chain couples TRBV30 to TRBJ1-1; D gene uncertain. This CDR3 contains 13 residues. Trimming shortened V by 4 bases and J by 1 base, and 10 bases separated the two germline ends. Germline V gives CDR1 GTSNPN, CDR2 SVGIG (reference sequence). Based on the CDR3 plus reference TRBV30 and TRBJ1-1, the full variable domain is SQTIHQWPATLVQPVGSPLSLECTVEGTSNPNLYWYRQAAGRGLQLLFYSVGIGQISSEVPQNLSASRPQDRQFILSSKKLLLSDSGFYLCAWIPPANTEAFFGQGTRLTVV.

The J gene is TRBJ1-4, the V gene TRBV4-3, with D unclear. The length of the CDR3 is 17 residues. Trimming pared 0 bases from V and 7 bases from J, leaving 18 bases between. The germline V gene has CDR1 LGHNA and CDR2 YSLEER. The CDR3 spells CASSQDDWTYPGEKLFF. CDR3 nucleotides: TGCGCCAGCAGCCAAGATGACTGGACTTATCCGGGTGAAAAACTGTTTTTT.

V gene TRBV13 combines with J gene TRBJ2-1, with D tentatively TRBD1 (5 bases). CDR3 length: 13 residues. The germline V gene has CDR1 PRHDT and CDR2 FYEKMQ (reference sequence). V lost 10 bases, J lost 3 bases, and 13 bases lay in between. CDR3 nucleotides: TGTGCCACCGGGCAGGGCATCTACAATGAGCAGTTCTTC. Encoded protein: CATGQGIYNEQFF.

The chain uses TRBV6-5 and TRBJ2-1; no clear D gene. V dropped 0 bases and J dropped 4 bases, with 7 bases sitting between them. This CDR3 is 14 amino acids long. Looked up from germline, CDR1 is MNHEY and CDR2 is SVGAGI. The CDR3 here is CASSYSTDYNEQFF. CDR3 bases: TGTGCCAGCAGTTACTCGACGGATTACAATGAGCAGTTCTTC.

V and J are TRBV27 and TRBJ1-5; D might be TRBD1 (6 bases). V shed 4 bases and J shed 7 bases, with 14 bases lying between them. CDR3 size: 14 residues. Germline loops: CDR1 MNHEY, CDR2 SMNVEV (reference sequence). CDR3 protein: CASSSYRDRQPQHF. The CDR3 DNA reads TGTGCCAGCAGTTCATACAGGGATCGGCAGCCCCAGCATTTT.

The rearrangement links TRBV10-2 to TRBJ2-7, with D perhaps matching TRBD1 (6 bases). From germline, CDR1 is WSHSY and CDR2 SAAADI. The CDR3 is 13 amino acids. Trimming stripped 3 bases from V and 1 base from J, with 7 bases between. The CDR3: CASSDGTSYEQYF. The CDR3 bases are TGCGCCAGCAGTGACGGGACATCCTACGAGCAGTACTTC.

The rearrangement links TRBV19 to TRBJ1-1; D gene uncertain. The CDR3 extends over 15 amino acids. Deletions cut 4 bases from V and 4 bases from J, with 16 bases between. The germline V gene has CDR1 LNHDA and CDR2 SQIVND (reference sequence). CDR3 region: CASSRPTGGITEAFF. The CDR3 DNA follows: TGTGCCAGTAGTAGACCAACGGGAGGGATCACTGAAGCTTTCTTT.

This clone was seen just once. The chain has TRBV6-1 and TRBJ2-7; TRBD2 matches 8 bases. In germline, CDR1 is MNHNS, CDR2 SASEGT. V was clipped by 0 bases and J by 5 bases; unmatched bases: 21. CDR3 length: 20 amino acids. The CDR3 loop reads CASSEAGWVQLREVGDEQYF. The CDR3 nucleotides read TGTGCCAGCAGTGAAGCGGGGTGGGTTCAGCTGCGGGAGGTGGGCGACGAGCAGTACTTC.

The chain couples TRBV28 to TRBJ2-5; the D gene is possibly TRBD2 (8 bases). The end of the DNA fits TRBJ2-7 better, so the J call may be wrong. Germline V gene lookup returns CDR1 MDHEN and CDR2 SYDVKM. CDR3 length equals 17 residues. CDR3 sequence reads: CASSPSGGDSSFYEQYF. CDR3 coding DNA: TGTGCCAGCAGTCCCTCCGGGGGGGACAGTTCATTCTACGAGCAGTACTTC.

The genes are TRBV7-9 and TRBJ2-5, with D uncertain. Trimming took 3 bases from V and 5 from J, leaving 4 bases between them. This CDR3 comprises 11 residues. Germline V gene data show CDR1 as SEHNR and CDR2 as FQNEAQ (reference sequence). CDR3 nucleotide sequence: TGTGCCAGCAGCTTTGATGAGACCCAGTACTTC. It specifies CASSFDETQYF.

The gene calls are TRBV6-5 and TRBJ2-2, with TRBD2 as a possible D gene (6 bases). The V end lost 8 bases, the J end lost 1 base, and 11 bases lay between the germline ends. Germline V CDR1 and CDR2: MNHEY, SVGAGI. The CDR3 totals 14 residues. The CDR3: CASSGEWNTGELFF. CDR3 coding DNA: TGTGCCAGCTCGGGGGAATGGAACACCGGGGAGCTGTTTTTT.

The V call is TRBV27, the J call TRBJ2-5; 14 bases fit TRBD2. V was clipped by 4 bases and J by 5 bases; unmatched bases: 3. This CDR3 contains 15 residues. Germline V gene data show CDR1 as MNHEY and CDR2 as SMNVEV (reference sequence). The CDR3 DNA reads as TGTGCCAGCAGTTCTCGACTAGCGGGAGGGGAGACCCAGTACTTC. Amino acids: CASSSRLAGGETQYF.

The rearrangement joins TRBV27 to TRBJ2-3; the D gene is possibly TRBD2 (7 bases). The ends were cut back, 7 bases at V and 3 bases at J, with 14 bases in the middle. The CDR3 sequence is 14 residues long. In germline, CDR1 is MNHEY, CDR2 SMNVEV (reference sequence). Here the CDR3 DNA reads TGTGCCAGCACCTTGGGGGGGCGAACAGATACGCAGTATTTT. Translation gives CASTLGGRTDTQYF.

The CDR3 region is CASSFPYPLLAEQETQYF. The CDR3 bases are TGTGCCAGCAGCTTTCCCTATCCCCTACTAGCGGAACAAGAGACCCAGTACTTC. V is TRBV7-6 and J is TRBJ2-5; 8 nucleotides line up with TRBD2. J lost 2 bases, V lost 3 bases, and 14 bases had no gene match. CDR1 and CDR2 from the germline V gene are SGHVS and FNYEAQ. The CDR3 spans 18 residues.

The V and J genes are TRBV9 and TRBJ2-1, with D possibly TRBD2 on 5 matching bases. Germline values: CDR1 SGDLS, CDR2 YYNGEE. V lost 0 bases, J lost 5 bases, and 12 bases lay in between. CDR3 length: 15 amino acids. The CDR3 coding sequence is TGTGCCAGCAGCGTAGAGCCGGGGATCAACAATGAGCAGTTCTTC. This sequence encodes CASSVEPGINNEQFF.

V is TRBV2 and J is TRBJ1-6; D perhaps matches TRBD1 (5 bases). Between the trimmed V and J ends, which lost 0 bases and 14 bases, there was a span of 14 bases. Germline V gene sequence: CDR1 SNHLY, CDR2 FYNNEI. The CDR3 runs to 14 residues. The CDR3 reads CASSEAPMGRTLHF. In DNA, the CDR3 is TGTGCCAGCAGTGAAGCACCTATGGGGCGCACCCTCCACTTT.

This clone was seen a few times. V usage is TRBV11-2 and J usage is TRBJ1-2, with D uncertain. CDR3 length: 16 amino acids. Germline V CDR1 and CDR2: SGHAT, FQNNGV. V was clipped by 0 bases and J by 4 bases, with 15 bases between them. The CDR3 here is CASSLDGLGPLYGYTF. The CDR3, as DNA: TGTGCCAGCAGCTTAGATGGTTTAGGGCCCCTCTATGGCTACACCTTC.

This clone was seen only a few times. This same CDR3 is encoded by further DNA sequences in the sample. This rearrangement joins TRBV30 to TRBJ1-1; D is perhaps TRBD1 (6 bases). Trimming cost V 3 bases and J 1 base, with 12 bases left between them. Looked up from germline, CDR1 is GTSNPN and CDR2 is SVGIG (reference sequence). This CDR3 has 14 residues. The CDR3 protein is CAWSTGIQNTEAFF. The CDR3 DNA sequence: TGTGCCTGGAGCACAGGGATTCAGAACACTGAAGCTTTCTTT.

The CDR3 DNA follows: TGTGCCAGCACCTCTGGGGCCAACGTCCTGACTTTC. This sequence encodes CASTSGANVLTF. The rearrangement links TRBV27 to TRBJ2-6; D gene ambiguous. Deletions cut 7 bases from V and 0 bases from J, with 1 base between. Germline lookup yields CDR1 MNHEY and CDR2 SMNVEV (reference sequence). CDR3 length: 12 amino acids.